This paragraph covers one T cell receptor beta chain sequence. Its target is unknown. From the RT-PCR reads, TCRdb called clonotypes with MiXCR, one entry per CDR3 protein. The sample carries about 190,000 distinct CDR3 sequences, over 13% recorded once. The data belong to a study of response to subunit inactivated influenza vaccine. Study-wide findings and caveats: Few additional T cells are recruited per seasonal influenza vaccination, authors suggested.

The sample in question was CD8+ T cells sorted from PBMCs, obtained less than 6 days after vaccination. The origin of this receptor is a man in his forties or fifties who received an inactivated influenza vaccine.

The CDR3: CASSLARGSYNEQFF. CDR3 nucleotides: TGTGCCAGCAGCTTAGCCAGGGGCTCCTACAATGAGCAGTTCTTC. The chain couples TRBV11-2 to TRBJ2-1; D is possibly TRBD1 (6 bases). Germline CDR1 SGHAT, CDR2 FQNNGV. The CDR3 totals 15 residues. V was cut by 1 base and J by 0 bases, with 7 bases left in between.